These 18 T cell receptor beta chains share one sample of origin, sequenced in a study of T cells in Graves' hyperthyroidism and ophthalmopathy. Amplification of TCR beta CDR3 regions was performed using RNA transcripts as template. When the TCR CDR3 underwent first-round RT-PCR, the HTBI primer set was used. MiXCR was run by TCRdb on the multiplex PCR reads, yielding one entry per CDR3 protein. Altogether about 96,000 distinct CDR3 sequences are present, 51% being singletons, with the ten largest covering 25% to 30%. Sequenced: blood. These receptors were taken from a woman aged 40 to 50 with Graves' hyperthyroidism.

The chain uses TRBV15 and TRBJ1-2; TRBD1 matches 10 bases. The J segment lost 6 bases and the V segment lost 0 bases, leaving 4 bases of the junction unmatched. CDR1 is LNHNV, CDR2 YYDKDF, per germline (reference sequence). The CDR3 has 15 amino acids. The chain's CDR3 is CATSRETGGSDGYTF. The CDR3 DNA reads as TGTGCCACCAGCAGAGAGACAGGGGGCTCAGATGGCTACACCTTC.

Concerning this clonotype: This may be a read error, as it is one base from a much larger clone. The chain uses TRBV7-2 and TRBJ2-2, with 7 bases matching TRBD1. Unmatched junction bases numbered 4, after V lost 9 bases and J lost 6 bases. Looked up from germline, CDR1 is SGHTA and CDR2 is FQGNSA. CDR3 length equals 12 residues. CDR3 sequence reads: CASGRGPGELFF. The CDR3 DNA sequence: TGTGCCAGTGGTAGGGGGCCCGGGGAGCTGTTTTTT.

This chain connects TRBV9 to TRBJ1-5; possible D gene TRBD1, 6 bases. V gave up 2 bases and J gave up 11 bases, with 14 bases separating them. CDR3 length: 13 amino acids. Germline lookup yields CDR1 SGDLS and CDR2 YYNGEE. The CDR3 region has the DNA TGTGCCAGCAGCGTCAGGGGACAAGAGACCCAGCATTTT. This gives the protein CASSVRGQETQHF.

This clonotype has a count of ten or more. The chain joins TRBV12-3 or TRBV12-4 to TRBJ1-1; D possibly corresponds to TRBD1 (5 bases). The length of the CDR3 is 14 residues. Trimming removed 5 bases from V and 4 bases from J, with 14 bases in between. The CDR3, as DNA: TGTGCCAGCAGTCCCTCGTGGGGGGGCACTGAAGCTTTCTTT. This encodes CASSPSWGGTEAFF.

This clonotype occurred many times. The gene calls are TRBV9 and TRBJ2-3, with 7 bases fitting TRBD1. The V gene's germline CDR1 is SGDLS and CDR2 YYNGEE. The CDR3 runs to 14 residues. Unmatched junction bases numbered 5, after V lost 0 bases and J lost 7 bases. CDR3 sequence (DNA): TGTGCCAGCAGCGTAGACAGGGGTCAGAATACGCAGTATTTT. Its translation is CASSVDRGQNTQYF.

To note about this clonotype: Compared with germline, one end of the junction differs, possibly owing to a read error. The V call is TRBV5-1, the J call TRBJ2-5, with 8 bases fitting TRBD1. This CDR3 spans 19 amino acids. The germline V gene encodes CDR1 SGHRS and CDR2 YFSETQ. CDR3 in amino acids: CASSSVPGQVPIGEETQYF. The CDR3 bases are TGCGCCAGCAGCTCCGTCCCGGGACAGGTCCCGATTGGTGAAGAGACTCAGTACTTC.

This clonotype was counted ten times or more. Written as DNA, the CDR3 is TGTGCCAGCAGCACCGGAGGTTCCACAGATACGCAGTATTTT. Its translation: CASSTGGSTDTQYF. The chain joins TRBV5-8 to TRBJ2-3; TRBD2 is a possible D gene (5 bases). Germline V lookup: CDR1 SGHTS, CDR2 YDEGEE. The V and J ends lost 4 bases and 2 bases respectively, with 11 bases between them. This CDR3 is built from 14 residues. Using reference TRBV5-8 and TRBJ2-3 for the parts outside the CDR3, the full variable domain is EAGVTQSPTHLIKTRGQQATLRCSPISGHTSVYWYQQALGLGLQFLLWYDEGEERNRGNFPPRFSGRQFPNYSSELNVNALELEDSALYLCASSTGGSTDTQYFGPGTRLTVL.

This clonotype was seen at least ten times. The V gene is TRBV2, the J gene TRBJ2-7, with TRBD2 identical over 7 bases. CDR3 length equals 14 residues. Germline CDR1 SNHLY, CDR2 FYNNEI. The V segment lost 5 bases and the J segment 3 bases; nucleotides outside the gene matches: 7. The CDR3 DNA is TGTGCCAGCAGTTCTTTCGGGGGGAGCTACGAGCAGTACTTC. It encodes CASSSFGGSYEQYF.

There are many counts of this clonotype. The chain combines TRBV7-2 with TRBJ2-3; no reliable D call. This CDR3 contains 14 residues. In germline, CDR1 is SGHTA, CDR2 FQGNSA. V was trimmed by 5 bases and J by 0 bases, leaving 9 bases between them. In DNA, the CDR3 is TGTGCCAGCAGCCAAGATAGCAGCACAGATACGCAGTATTTT. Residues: CASSQDSSTDTQYF.

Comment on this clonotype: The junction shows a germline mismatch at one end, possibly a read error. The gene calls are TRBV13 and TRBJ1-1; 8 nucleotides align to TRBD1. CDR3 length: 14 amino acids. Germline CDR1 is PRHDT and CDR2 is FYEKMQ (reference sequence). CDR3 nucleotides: TGTGCCAGCAGCTTTCCAGGGGGCAAGTCTGAAGCTTCCTTT. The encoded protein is CASSFPGGKSEASF.

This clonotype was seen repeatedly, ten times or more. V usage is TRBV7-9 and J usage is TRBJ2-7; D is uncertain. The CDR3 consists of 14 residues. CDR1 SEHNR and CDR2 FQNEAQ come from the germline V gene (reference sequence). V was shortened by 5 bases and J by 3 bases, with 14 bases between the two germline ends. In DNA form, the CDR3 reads TGTGCCAGCAGCCACTCCTCCGCGAGCTACGAGCAGTACTTC. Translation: CASSHSSASYEQYF. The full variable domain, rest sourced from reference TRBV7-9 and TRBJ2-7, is DTGVSQNPRHKITKRGQNVTFRCDPISEHNRLYWYRQTLGQGPEFLTYFQNEAQLEKSRLLSDRFSAERPKGSFSTLEIQRTEQGDSAMYLCASSHSSASYEQYFGPGTRLTVT.

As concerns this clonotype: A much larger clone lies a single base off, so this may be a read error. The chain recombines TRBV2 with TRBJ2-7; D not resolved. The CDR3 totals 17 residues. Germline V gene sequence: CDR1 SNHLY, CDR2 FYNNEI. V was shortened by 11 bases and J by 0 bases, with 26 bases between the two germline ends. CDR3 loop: CARSPGWWASSSYEQYF. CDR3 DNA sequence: TGTGCCCGCTCCCCAGGTTGGTGGGCTTCGAGCTCCTACGAGCAGTACTTC.

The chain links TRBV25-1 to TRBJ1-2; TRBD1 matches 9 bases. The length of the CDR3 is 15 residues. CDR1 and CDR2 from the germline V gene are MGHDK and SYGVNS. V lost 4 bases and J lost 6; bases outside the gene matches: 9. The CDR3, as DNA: TGTGCCAGCAGTGCGCCGGGACAGGGCTTCAATGGCTACACCTTC. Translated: CASSAPGQGFNGYTF.

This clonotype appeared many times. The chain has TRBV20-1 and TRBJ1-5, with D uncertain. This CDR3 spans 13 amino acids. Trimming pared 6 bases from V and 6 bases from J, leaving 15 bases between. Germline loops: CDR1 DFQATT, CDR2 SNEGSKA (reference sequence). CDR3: CSARERASQPQHF. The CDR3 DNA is TGCAGTGCACGGGAGAGGGCCAGTCAGCCCCAGCATTTT.

In nucleotides, the CDR3 is TGCAGCACCGGGACGTACAACACCGGGGAGCTGTTTTTT. Translated: CSTGTYNTGELFF. This chain links TRBV29-1 with TRBJ2-2; D could derive from TRBD1 or TRBD2 (5 bases each). Per germline, CDR1 SQVTM and CDR2 ANQGSEA. The CDR3 runs 13 residues. Trimming removed 8 bases at V and 2 bases at J, with 12 bases between.

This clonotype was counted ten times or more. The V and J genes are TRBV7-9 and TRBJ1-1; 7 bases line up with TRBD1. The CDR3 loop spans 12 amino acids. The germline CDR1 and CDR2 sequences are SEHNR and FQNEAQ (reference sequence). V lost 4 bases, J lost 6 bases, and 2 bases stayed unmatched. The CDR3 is CASSSGTAEAFF. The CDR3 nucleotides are TGTGCCAGCAGCTCCGGGACAGCTGAAGCTTTCTTT.

The CDR3 bases are TGTGCCAGCAGTGAATATTTTGTCGACAGAGATGGCTACACCTTC. It translates to CASSEYFVDRDGYTF. This chain connects TRBV25-1 to TRBJ1-2; D perhaps matches TRBD1 (5 bases). The CDR3 contains 15 residues. V lost 0 bases to trimming and J lost 6 bases, with 14 bases between them. Germline lookup yields CDR1 MGHDK and CDR2 SYGVNS.

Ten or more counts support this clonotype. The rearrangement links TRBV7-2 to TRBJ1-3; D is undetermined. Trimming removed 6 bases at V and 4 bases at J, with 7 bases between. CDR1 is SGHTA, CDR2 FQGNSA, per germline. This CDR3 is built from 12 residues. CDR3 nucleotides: TGTGCCAGCAGGACTGGAGGAAACACCATATATTTT. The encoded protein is CASRTGGNTIYF.